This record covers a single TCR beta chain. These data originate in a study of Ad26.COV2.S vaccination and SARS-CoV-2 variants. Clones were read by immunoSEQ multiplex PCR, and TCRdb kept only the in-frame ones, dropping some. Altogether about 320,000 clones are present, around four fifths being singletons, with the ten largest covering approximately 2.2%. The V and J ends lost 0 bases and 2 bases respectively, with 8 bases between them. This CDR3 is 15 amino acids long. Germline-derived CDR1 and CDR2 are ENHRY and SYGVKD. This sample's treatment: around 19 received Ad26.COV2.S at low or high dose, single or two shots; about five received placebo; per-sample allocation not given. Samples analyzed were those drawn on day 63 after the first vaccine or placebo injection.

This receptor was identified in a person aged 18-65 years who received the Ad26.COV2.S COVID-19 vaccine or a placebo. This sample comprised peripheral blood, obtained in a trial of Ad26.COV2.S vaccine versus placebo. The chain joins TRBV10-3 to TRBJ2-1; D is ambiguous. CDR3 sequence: CAISESTLTYNEQFF. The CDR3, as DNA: TGTGCCATCAGTGAGTCGACGCTAACCTACAATGAGCAGTTCTTC.